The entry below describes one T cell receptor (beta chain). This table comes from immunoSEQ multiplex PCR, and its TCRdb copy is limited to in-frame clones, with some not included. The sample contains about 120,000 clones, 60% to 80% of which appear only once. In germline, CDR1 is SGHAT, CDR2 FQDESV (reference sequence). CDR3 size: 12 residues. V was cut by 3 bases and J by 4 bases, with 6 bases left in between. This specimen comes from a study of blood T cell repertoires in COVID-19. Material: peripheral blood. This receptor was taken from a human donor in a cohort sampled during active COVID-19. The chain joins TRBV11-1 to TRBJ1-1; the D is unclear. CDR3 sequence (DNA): TGTGCCAGCAGCTTCCGGGTCACTGAAGCTTTCTTT. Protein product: CASSFRVTEAFF.